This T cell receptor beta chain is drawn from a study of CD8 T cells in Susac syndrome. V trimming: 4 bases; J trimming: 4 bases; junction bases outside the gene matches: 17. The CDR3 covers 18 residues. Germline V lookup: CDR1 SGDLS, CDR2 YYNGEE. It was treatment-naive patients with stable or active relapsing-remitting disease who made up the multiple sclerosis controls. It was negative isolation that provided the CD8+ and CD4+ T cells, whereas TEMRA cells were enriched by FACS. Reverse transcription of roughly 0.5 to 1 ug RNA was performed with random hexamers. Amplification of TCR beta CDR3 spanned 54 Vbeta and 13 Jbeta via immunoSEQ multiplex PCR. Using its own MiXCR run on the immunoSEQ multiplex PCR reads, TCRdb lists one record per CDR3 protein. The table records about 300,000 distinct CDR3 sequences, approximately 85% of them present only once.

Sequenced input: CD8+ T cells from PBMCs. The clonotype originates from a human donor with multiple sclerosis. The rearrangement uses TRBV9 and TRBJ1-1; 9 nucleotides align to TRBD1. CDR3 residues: CASSHVPSGTGLFTEAFF. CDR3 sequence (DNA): TGTGCCAGCAGCCACGTCCCCTCCGGGACAGGGTTATTCACTGAAGCTTTCTTT.